This passage covers 27 T cell receptor beta chains from one sample sequenced in a study of blood T cell repertoires in COVID-19. This table comes from immunoSEQ multiplex PCR, and its TCRdb copy is limited to in-frame clones, with some not included. The profile covers a few hundred thousand clones, with less than 90% appearing a single time and about 3% taken by the ten largest. The sequenced sample was PBMCs or T cells enriched from blood (not recorded which). Source of these receptors: a woman aged 50 to 65 who had recovered from COVID-19.

The V gene is TRBV29-1, the J gene TRBJ1-1; D possibly corresponds to TRBD1 (6 bases). Germline CDR1 reads SQVTM; CDR2 reads ANQGSEA. With 5 bases removed from V and 0 bases from J, the gap between germline ends came to 10 bases. The CDR3 sequence is 13 residues long. The CDR3 protein is CSVSGQLNTEAFF. DNA for the CDR3: TGCAGCGTTTCCGGACAGCTGAACACTGAAGCTTTCTTT.

The chain joins TRBV11-2 to TRBJ1-1; D might be TRBD1 (6 bases). CDR3 length: 15 amino acids. CDR1 is SGHAT and CDR2 is FQNNGV in the germline V gene. V lost 0 bases and J 2 bases, leaving 10 bases between the germline ends. The CDR3 reads CASSLEQGGNTEAFF. The CDR3, as DNA: TGTGCCAGCAGCTTAGAACAGGGTGGAAACACTGAAGCTTTCTTT.

This chain uses TRBV5-1 with TRBJ2-7; the match to TRBD1 covers 10 bases. Germline lookup yields CDR1 SGHRS and CDR2 YFSETQ. The CDR3 runs to 15 residues. With V trimmed by 6 bases and J by 3 bases, 9 bases remained unmatched. The CDR3 sequence: CASNRDRGLGYEQYF. In DNA, the CDR3 is TGCGCCAGCAACCGGGACAGGGGCTTAGGCTACGAGCAGTACTTC. Variable domain in full (rest from reference TRBV5-1 and TRBJ2-7): KAGVTQTPRYLIKTRGQQVTLSCSPISGHRSVSWYQQTPGQGLQFLFEYFSETQRNKGNFPGRFSGRQFSNSRSEMNVSTLELGDSALYLCASNRDRGLGYEQYFGPGTRLTVT.

The rearrangement joins TRBV11-2 to TRBJ2-1; a weak D match, TRBD2 (6 bases). Trimming shortened V by 1 base and J by 7 bases, and 11 bases separated the two germline ends. Germline-derived CDR1 and CDR2 are SGHAT and FQNNGV. The CDR3 spans 14 residues. CDR3 sequence: CASSLGLGLNEQFF. CDR3 coding DNA: TGTGCCAGCAGCTTAGGACTAGGTTTGAATGAGCAGTTCTTC.

The genes are TRBV7-9 and TRBJ1-2, with TRBD1 matching over 11 bases. The CDR3 runs 15 residues. The J segment lost 5 bases and the V segment lost 4 bases, leaving 6 bases of the junction unmatched. The germline V gene has CDR1 SEHNR and CDR2 FQNEAQ (reference sequence). CDR3: CASSSGQGGRYGYTF. CDR3 nucleotide sequence: TGTGCCAGCAGCTCGGGACAGGGGGGGCGTTATGGCTACACCTTC.

V and J are TRBV5-1 and TRBJ2-1; 9 bases align to TRBD1. The V gene's germline CDR1 is SGHRS and CDR2 YFSETQ. J lost 2 bases, V lost 4 bases, and 4 bases had no gene match. The CDR3 sequence is 15 residues long. In DNA form, the CDR3 reads TGCGCCAGCAGCACTGGACAGGGGCCCTACAATGAGCAGTTCTTC. This encodes CASSTGQGPYNEQFF.

Concerning this clone: The same CDR3 also results from other DNA sequences found in this sample. V and J are TRBV7-9 and TRBJ1-1; 8 bases match TRBD1. Germline V CDR1 and CDR2: SEHNR, FQNEAQ (reference sequence). There are 14 residues in the CDR3. With 2 bases clipped from V and 1 base from J, the junction kept 0 bases outside the gene matches. The CDR3 reads CASSLQGANTEAFF. As DNA, the CDR3 is TGTGCCAGCAGCTTACAGGGGGCGAACACTGAAGCTTTCTTT.

This chain connects TRBV7-9 to TRBJ1-3, with D maybe TRBD1 (5 bases). The CDR3 spans 16 residues. Germline lookup yields CDR1 SEHNR and CDR2 FQNEAQ (reference sequence). V was cut by 5 bases and J by 0 bases, with 14 bases left in between. The CDR3 DNA reads TGTGCCAGCAGCCGTCGACAGATTCCCTCTGGAAACACCATATATTTT. Amino acid sequence: CASSRRQIPSGNTIYF.

The chain couples TRBV2 to TRBJ2-7; a weak D match, TRBD1 (5 bases). The germline CDR1 and CDR2 sequences are SNHLY and FYNNEI. CDR3 length: 14 amino acids. Trimming removed 6 bases at V and 6 bases at J, with 18 bases between. This chain's CDR3 is CASRDERTYSEQYF. In nucleotides, the CDR3 is TGTGCCAGCAGAGACGAAAGGACATATAGCGAGCAGTACTTC. Full variable domain (missing parts from reference TRBV2 and TRBJ2-7): EPEVTQTPSHQVTQMGQEVILRCVPISNHLYFYWYRQILGQKVEFLVSFYNNEISEKSEIFDDQFSVERPDGSNFTLKIRSTKLEDSAMYFCASRDERTYSEQYFGPGTRLTVT.

This clone was picked up one time. The V call is TRBV15, the J call TRBJ1-2; no clear D gene. Trimming took 4 bases from V and 6 from J, leaving 18 bases between them. Germline V gene lookup returns CDR1 LNHNV and CDR2 YYDKDF (reference sequence). This CDR3 has 15 residues. In DNA, the CDR3 is TGTGCCACCAGCAACCGGTTGGGCAGGTCAGATGGCTACACCTTC. Protein product: CATSNRLGRSDGYTF.

The V gene is TRBV6-2 or TRBV6-3, the J gene TRBJ2-7, with 7 bases lining up with TRBD2. CDR3 size: 15 residues. The germline V gene encodes CDR1 MNHEY and CDR2 SVGEGT. V was clipped by 0 bases and J by 0 bases; unmatched bases: 2. This CDR3 reads CASSYSGTNSYEQYF. The CDR3 nucleotides read TGTGCCAGCAGTTACTCGGGGACTAACTCCTACGAGCAGTACTTC.

The gene calls are TRBV10-3 and TRBJ2-1; D is possibly TRBD2 (6 bases). The V and J ends lost 2 bases and 5 bases respectively, with 13 bases between them. This CDR3 contains 15 residues. In germline, CDR1 is ENHRY, CDR2 SYGVKD. The CDR3 spells CAISEEGGRDNEQFF. The CDR3 region has the DNA TGTGCCATCAGTGAGGAGGGAGGTCGAGACAATGAGCAGTTCTTC.

A single count supports this clone. CDR3 DNA sequence: TGTGCCAGTAGTACCGAATCGAGACTAGCGAACACCAACAATGAGCAGTTCTTC. The encoded protein is CASSTESRLANTNNEQFF. V and J are TRBV19 and TRBJ2-1, with TRBD2 identical over 8 bases. The CDR3 runs to 18 residues. Germline CDR1 and CDR2: LNHDA and SQIVND (reference sequence). Unmatched junction bases numbered 16, after V lost 4 bases and J lost 5 bases.

The V gene is TRBV4-3, the J gene TRBJ2-7, with TRBD1 identical over 8 bases. Germline CDR1 LGHNA, CDR2 YSLEER. This CDR3 is 16 amino acids long. Trimming removed 0 bases from V and 3 bases from J; junction bases left unmatched: 7. The CDR3 sequence: CASSQDRQGAFYEQYF. Written as DNA, the CDR3 is TGCGCCAGCAGCCAAGATCGGCAGGGGGCATTCTACGAGCAGTACTTC.

V gene TRBV28 combines with J gene TRBJ1-5; weak D call: TRBD1 (5 bases). The germline V gene has CDR1 MDHEN and CDR2 SYDVKM. The CDR3 totals 15 residues. Trimming shortened V by 6 bases and J by 4 bases, and 16 bases separated the two germline ends. The DNA for the CDR3 is TGTGCCAGCAGCCCCCTTTTGGGGGGGAATCAGCCCCAGCATTTT. Translated: CASSPLLGGNQPQHF.

The V call is TRBV4-3, the J call TRBJ2-3, with 8 bases fitting TRBD2. The CDR3 loop spans 19 amino acids. CDR1 LGHNA and CDR2 YSLEER come from the germline V gene. Trimming took 0 bases from V and 2 from J; bases not matched to a gene: 13. The DNA for the CDR3 is TGCGCCAGCAGCCAAGAGTACGCTAGCGGGCCCTCTGTCACAGATACGCAGTATTTT. Translated, it gives CASSQEYASGPSVTDTQYF.

V usage is TRBV4-2 and J usage is TRBJ1-4, with D hard to call. Deletions cut 3 bases from V and 7 bases from J, with 6 bases between. This CDR3 has 12 amino acids. In germline, CDR1 is LGHNA, CDR2 YNFKEQ. The CDR3 DNA is TGTGCCAGCAGCCAGGTGAGTGAAAAACTGTTTTTT. Residues: CASSQVSEKLFF.

This chain uses TRBV7-3 with TRBJ2-2; 8 bases are shared with TRBD2. Germline CDR1 reads SGHTA; CDR2 reads FQGTGA. The junction had 2 bases not matched to a gene; V was cut back by 3 bases and J by 5 bases. The CDR3 is 14 residues long. The CDR3 reads CASSFTSGTGELFF. DNA for the CDR3: TGTGCCAGCAGCTTTACTAGCGGAACCGGGGAGCTGTTTTTT.

The CDR3 is CASAGGGLETQYF. The DNA for the CDR3 is TGTGCCAGCGCCGGGGGGGGGTTGGAGACCCAGTACTTC. This chain joins TRBV11-2 and TRBJ2-5, with 8 bases lining up with TRBD2. Losses at the gene ends were 8 bases for V and 5 bases for J; bases not matched to a gene: 7. The CDR3 length is 13 residues. Looked up from germline, CDR1 is SGHAT and CDR2 is FQNNGV.

DNA for the CDR3: TGTGCCAGCACCCGAAGCAGGGGCTACGAGCAGTACTTC. It encodes CASTRSRGYEQYF. The chain couples TRBV5-6 to TRBJ2-7, with D possibly TRBD1 on 6 matching bases. The CDR3 is made up of 13 amino acids. The germline gives CDR1 SGHDT, CDR2 YYEEEE. Trimming removed 6 bases from V and 3 bases from J, with 13 bases in between. Variable domain in full (rest from reference TRBV5-6 and TRBJ2-7): DAGVTQSPTHLIKTRGQQVTLRCSPKSGHDTVSWYQQALGQGPQFIFQYYEEEERQRGNFPDRFSGHQFPNYSSELNVNALLLGDSALYLCASTRSRGYEQYFGPGTRLTVT.

The gene calls are TRBV7-2 and TRBJ1-6; D not certain. The V end lost 7 bases, the J end lost 2 bases, and 9 bases lay between the germline ends. This CDR3 comprises 14 residues. Germline V lookup: CDR1 SGHTA, CDR2 FQGNSA. The CDR3 sequence: CASTGMAYNSPLHF. CDR3 bases: TGTGCCAGCACAGGAATGGCCTATAATTCACCCCTCCACTTT. The variable domain in full, completed from reference TRBV7-2 and TRBJ1-6, reads GAGVSQSPSNKVTEKGKDVELRCDPISGHTALYWYRQSLGQGLEFLIYFQGNSAPDKSGLPSDRFSAERTGGSVSTLTIQRTQQEDSAVYLCASTGMAYNSPLHFGNGTRLTVT.

The V gene is TRBV29-1, the J gene TRBJ1-5; a possible D gene is TRBD1 (6 bases). The CDR3 totals 14 residues. CDR1 and CDR2 from the germline V gene are SQVTM and ANQGSEA. With 4 bases removed from V and 4 bases from J, the gap between germline ends came to 14 bases. Here the CDR3 DNA reads TGCAGCGTTGTAGCAGGGGCTGGAAATCAGCCCCAGCATTTT. Translation gives CSVVAGAGNQPQHF.

CDR3 coding DNA: TGTGCCAGCAGCGAGCTTAGGGTAGCGGGGAGCACAGATACGCAGTATTTT. Residues: CASSELRVAGSTDTQYF. The V call is TRBV7-9, the J call TRBJ2-3; 8 positions match TRBD2. V lost 5 bases, J lost 0 bases, and 10 bases stayed unmatched. Per the germline V gene, CDR1 is SEHNR and CDR2 is FQNEAQ (reference sequence). This CDR3 comprises 17 residues. The variable domain in full, completed from reference TRBV7-9 and TRBJ2-3, reads DTGVSQNPRHKITKRGQNVTFRCDPISEHNRLYWYRQTLGQGPEFLTYFQNEAQLEKSRLLSDRFSAERPKGSFSTLEIQRTEQGDSAMYLCASSELRVAGSTDTQYFGPGTRLTVL.

This clone was seen a single time. The V call is TRBV28, the J call TRBJ1-2; maybe TRBD1 (6 bases). This CDR3 region has 15 residues. Per the germline V gene, CDR1 is MDHEN and CDR2 is SYDVKM. Trimming removed 2 bases from V and 4 bases from J, with 14 bases in between. The CDR3 protein is CASSLRTAATYGYTF. The CDR3 nucleotides are TGTGCCAGCAGTTTACGGACAGCCGCAACCTATGGCTACACCTTC.

Here the CDR3 reads CASSSTAGSYEQYF. The CDR3 bases are TGTGCCAGCAGTTCTACAGCGGGTTCCTACGAGCAGTACTTC. V gene TRBV6-9 combines with J gene TRBJ2-7, with a possible D match to TRBD2 (6 bases). Germline V CDR1 and CDR2: MNHGY, SVAAGI. CDR3 length: 14 residues. The V gene lost 4 bases and the J gene lost 1 base, with 11 bases spanning the gap.

The rearrangement links TRBV7-2 to TRBJ2-7; possibly TRBD1 for D (5 bases). V gave up 2 bases and J gave up 6 bases, with 29 bases separating them. Germline-derived CDR1 and CDR2 are SGHTA and FQGNSA. The length of the CDR3 is 19 residues. For the CDR3, the DNA is TGTGCCAGCAGCTTATTAGGGGTCCTCGCCTCCTCTCCTCCCTCCGAGCAGTACTTC. This sequence encodes CASSLLGVLASSPPSEQYF.

The chain joins TRBV18 to TRBJ1-5; D is ambiguous. The CDR3 totals 15 residues. The V gene's germline CDR1 is KGHSH and CDR2 LQKENI. V lost 2 bases and J 3 bases, leaving 11 bases between the germline ends. The CDR3: CASSPSAGTNQPQHF. CDR3 DNA: TGTGCCAGCTCACCAAGTGCAGGTACCAATCAGCCCCAGCATTTT.